Here is one T cell receptor (beta chain) with its context. Profiled with immunoSEQ multiplex PCR; TCRdb holds only in-frame clones, not every one. The table has about 480,000 clones, around 87% seen once. The data stem from a study of blood T cell repertoires in COVID-19. Overall study context: Both acute and convalescent COVID-19 samples were obtained from the United States, Italy and Spain. PBMCs, B-cell-depleted T cells, or T cells were the source of the cDNA or gDNA that made up the material.

Study members were between about 18 and 100 years old and lived in some 26 US regions. Trimming cost V 2 bases and J 1 base, with 8 bases left between them. Germline lookup yields CDR1 MNHEY and CDR2 SVGAGI. The CDR3 length is 14 residues. The clonotype originates from a woman in her forties who had recovered from COVID-19. V gene TRBV6-5 combines with J gene TRBJ1-1; D may be TRBD1 (6 bases). Sequenced: PBMCs or T cells enriched from blood (not recorded which). This CDR3 is CASSYDRQNTEAFF. CDR3 nucleotides: TGTGCCAGCAGTTACGACAGGCAGAACACTGAAGCTTTCTTT.